The 8 T cell receptor beta chains below come from one sample, sequenced in a study of T-cell memory formation after mild COVID-19. MiXCR, applied by TCRdb to the 5' RACE reads, yields one record per CDR3 protein. Of about 400,000 distinct CDR3 sequences listed, 20% to 25% were seen once; the top ten hold around 8.7%. Sequencing was carried out using PBMCs or a T cell subset sorted from them (not recorded which). These receptors were collected from an adult woman who had mild COVID-19 (a few samples of this study predate the infection). Cell type and time point are not known.

This clonotype was picked up a small number of times. This chain connects TRBV5-1 to TRBJ1-6; D is uncertain. CDR3 length equals 14 residues. The germline V and J ends were trimmed by 4 bases and 6 bases, with 11 bases remaining between them. Germline CDR1 SGHRS, CDR2 YFSETQ. CDR3: CASSPGPINSPLHF. The CDR3 coding sequence is TGCGCCAGCAGCCCCGGGCCGATTAATTCACCCCTCCACTTT.

The rearrangement links TRBV25-1 to TRBJ1-2, with 7 positions matching TRBD1. Germline lookup yields CDR1 MGHDK and CDR2 SYGVNS. This CDR3 has 14 amino acids. V lost 8 bases and J lost 1; bases outside the gene matches: 7. The chain's CDR3 is CASQRTGDNYGYTF. The CDR3 nucleotides are TGTGCCAGCCAGAGGACAGGAGATAACTATGGCTACACCTTC.

The rearrangement uses TRBV7-2 and TRBJ1-5; D uncertain. V was pared by 1 base and J by 6 bases, with 13 bases between. In germline, CDR1 is SGHTA, CDR2 FQGNSA. The CDR3 is 15 amino acids. The CDR3 here is CASSLGLLAGQPQHF. Here the CDR3 DNA reads TGTGCCAGCAGCTTAGGGCTCCTAGCGGGTCAGCCCCAGCATTTT.

J is TRBJ2-3 and V is TRBV7-8, with TRBD2 as a possible D gene (6 bases). CDR1 is SGHVS, CDR2 FQNEAQ, per germline. The length of the CDR3 is 16 residues. V was clipped by 5 bases and J by 2 bases, with 17 bases between them. For the CDR3, the DNA is TGTGCCAGCAGCCCATGGGGGGTCTCTTACACAGATACGCAGTATTTT. Amino acids: CASSPWGVSYTDTQYF.

This chain joins TRBV7-2 and TRBJ2-1; 9 bases line up with TRBD2. The germline V gene encodes CDR1 SGHTA and CDR2 FQGNSA. This CDR3 is 18 amino acids long. Germline trimming cut 5 bases from V and 0 bases from J; bases unmatched to any gene: 11. CDR3 amino acids: CASSLTATSGSSYNEQFF. CDR3 coding DNA: TGTGCCAGCAGCCTCACCGCGACTAGCGGCAGCTCCTACAATGAGCAGTTCTTC.

This clonotype showed up many times. The chain uses TRBV10-3 and TRBJ1-1; 9 nucleotides line up with TRBD1. Per germline, CDR1 ENHRY and CDR2 SYGVKD. The CDR3 sequence is 16 residues long. The trim removed 6 bases at V and 4 bases at J, leaving 12 bases unmatched. CDR3 residues: CAISPQGAIGVTEAFF. For the CDR3, the DNA is TGTGCCATCAGCCCACAGGGGGCAATAGGGGTCACTGAAGCTTTCTTT.

Only a few counts were recorded for this clonotype. The chain combines TRBV24-1 with TRBJ2-2; no clear D. The V gene's germline CDR1 is KGHDR and CDR2 SFDVKD. The CDR3 totals 14 residues. Trimming cost V 4 bases and J 4 bases, with 9 bases left between them. The CDR3 loop is CATSDLHSTGELFF. The CDR3 nucleotides are TGTGCCACCAGTGACTTGCATTCCACCGGGGAGCTGTTTTTT.

V usage is TRBV5-1 and J usage is TRBJ2-5; 9 nucleotides align to TRBD2. CDR3 size: 16 residues. Germline V gene data show CDR1 as SGHRS and CDR2 as YFSETQ. The junction had 14 bases not matched to a gene; V was cut back by 4 bases and J by 7 bases. CDR3 sequence: CASSPSGLASEATQYF. Here the CDR3 DNA reads TGCGCCAGCAGCCCCTCCGGACTAGCGTCTGAGGCGACCCAGTACTTC.